This is a list of T cell receptor beta chains from one sample in a study of blood T cells in healthy people across ages. TCRdb passed the 5' RACE reads through MiXCR, listing each CDR3 protein once. The sample has about 780,000 distinct CDR3 sequences; 46% are singletons. The material sequenced was blood. These receptors originate from a man aged 80 or over in good health. CDR3s include the opening cysteine and the closing phenylalanine or tryptophan. D genes are given only for firm matches. Where a row states a size, it is once, few, many or the class of an expanded clone; other rows omit it.

j_gene | v_gene | abundance | d_gene | CDR3aa | CDR3nt
TRBJ2-6 | TRBV5-1 | . | . | CASSPQGPGANALTF | TGCGCCAGCAGCCCGCAGGGTCCCGGGGCCAACGCCCTGACTTTC
TRBJ2-1 | TRBV5-1 | many | . | CASSNGGGGDNEQFF | TGCGCCAGCAGCAACGGGGGCGGGGGAGACAATGAGCAGTTCTTC
TRBJ1-2 | TRBV29-1 | many | TRBD1 | CSVQGQGIDGYTF | TGCAGCGTTCAGGGACAGGGGATTGATGGCTACACCTTC
TRBJ2-2 | TRBV13 | once | . | CASSFGRGELFF | TGTGCCAGCAGCTTCGGGCGCGGGGAGCTGTTTTTT
TRBJ2-3 | TRBV7-9 | . | . | CASSRRDRGGDTQYF | TGTGCCAGCAGCCGCCGGGACCGGGGCGGGGATACGCAGTATTTT
TRBJ2-5 | TRBV12-3/TRBV12-4 | . | . | CASSLVLTSDRRYF | TGTGCCAGCAGTTTAGTATTAACCTCGGACCGGCGGTACTTC
TRBJ1-5 | TRBV6-2/TRBV6-3 | many | TRBD1 | CASSKDRGSYQPQHF | TGTGCCAGCAGCAAGGACAGGGGGAGCTATCAGCCCCAGCATTTT
TRBJ2-1 | TRBV5-1 | . | . | CASSLAQSSSYSEQFF | TGCGCCAGCAGCTTGGCGCAGAGTAGCTCCTACAGTGAGCAGTTCTTC
TRBJ2-3 | TRBV5-1 | . | . | CASSPRGTSGYTQYF | TGCGCCAGCAGCCCCCGGGGAACATCGGGCTATACGCAGTATTTT
TRBJ2-1 | TRBV7-2 | . | TRBD2 | CASSLDSGGPIEQFF | TGTGCCAGCAGCTTAGATTCGGGAGGGCCCATTGAGCAGTTCTTC
TRBJ2-1 | TRBV5-1 | few | . | CASSSRDTAYNEQFF | TGCGCCAGCAGCTCACGGGACACCGCCTACAATGAGCAGTTCTTC
TRBJ1-5 | TRBV29-1 | few | . | CSVGFNQPQHF | TGCAGCGTTGGTTTCAATCAGCCCCAGCATTTT
TRBJ2-3 | TRBV9 | . | . | CASSVAWDRGTDTQYF | TGTGCCAGCAGCGTAGCCTGGGACCGAGGCACAGATACGCAGTATTTT
TRBJ2-1 | TRBV5-1 | many | . | CASSLVSSSYNEQFF | TGCGCCAGCAGCTTGGTATCAAGCTCCTACAATGAGCAGTTCTTC
TRBJ1-6 | TRBV28 | . | TRBD1 | CASSTGDGSPLHF | TGTGCCTCCTCGACAGGGGACGGTTCACCCCTCCACTTT
TRBJ2-3 | TRBV20-1 | . | . | CSAAGTLSTDTQYF | TGCAGTGCCGCCGGGACACTTAGCACAGATACGCAGTATTTT
TRBJ2-5 | TRBV20-1 | many | . | CSARGRRPESQYF | TGCAGTGCCAGGGGCCGACGGCCAGAGTCCCAGTACTTC
TRBJ2-7 | TRBV4-2 | . | TRBD2 | CASSQDGSGRQYEQYF | TGTGCCAGCAGCCAAGATGGGAGCGGGAGGCAATACGAGCAGTACTTC
TRBJ2-1 | TRBV7-2 | few | . | CASSSYGLGGNEQFF | TGTGCCAGCAGCTCATACGGACTAGGGGGCAATGAGCAGTTCTTC
TRBJ2-4 | TRBV6-2/TRBV6-3 | few | TRBD2 | CASSLLAGGHKNIQYF | TGTGCCAGCAGTCTTTTAGCGGGAGGACATAAAAACATTCAGTACTTC
TRBJ2-3 | TRBV12-3/TRBV12-4 | . | . | CASCLALRDTQYF | TGTGCCAGCTGCTTAGCTTTGAGAGATACGCAGTATTTT
TRBJ2-5 | TRBV9 | . | TRBD1 | CASSDTPGQQETQYF | TGTGCCAGCAGCGATACACCGGGACAGCAAGAGACCCAGTACTTC
TRBJ2-3 | TRBV2 | . | . | CASSVTRRADTQYF | TGTGCCAGCAGTGTGACCCGGAGGGCAGATACGCAGTATTTT
TRBJ2-1 | TRBV7-2 | . | . | CASSTGQPNNEQFF | TGTGCCAGCAGCACAGGACAGCCAAACAATGAGCAGTTCTTC
TRBJ2-7 | TRBV27 | . | TRBD2 | CASSLRDTGLAGSYNEQYF | TGTGCCAGCAGTCTCCGGGACACCGGACTAGCGGGCTCCTACAATGAGCAGTACTTC
TRBJ2-3 | TRBV24-1 | . | . | CATSDRPHGDTQYF | TGTGCCACCAGTGATCGGCCTCATGGAGATACGCAGTATTTT
TRBJ1-2 | TRBV6-2/TRBV6-3 | . | . | CASSYKVNYGYTF | TGTGCCAGCAGTTACAAGGTGAACTATGGCTACACCTTC
TRBJ2-7 | TRBV6-1 | . | . | CASSGWLLPKEQYF | TGTGCCAGCAGTGGATGGCTACTCCCTAAAGAGCAGTACTTC
TRBJ2-1 | TRBV4-3 | . | TRBD2 | CASSQGRSGGFYNEQFF | TGCGCCAGCAGCCAAGGAAGAAGCGGGGGCTTCTACAATGAGCAGTTCTTC
TRBJ1-1 | TRBV10-1 | once | . | CASGRMIGERPNTEAFF | TGCGCCAGCGGCAGGATGATTGGAGAAAGGCCGAACACTGAAGCTTTCTTT
TRBJ2-5 | TRBV6-2/TRBV6-3 | . | TRBD2 | CASSSLSGRRDEQYF | TGTGCCAGCAGTTCCCTTAGCGGGAGGCGGGATGAGCAGTACTTC
TRBJ2-7 | TRBV6-2/TRBV6-3 | . | . | CASRPSPRAPESYEQYF | TGTGCCAGCAGGCCCTCCCCGCGGGCCCCTGAAAGCTACGAGCAGTACTTC
TRBJ1-5 | TRBV7-2 | . | . | CASSASRDSNQPQHF | TGTGCCAGCAGCGCCAGCCGAGATAGCAATCAGCCCCAGCATTTT
TRBJ2-1 | TRBV28 | . | TRBD2 | CASSLGTSGRVEQFF | TGTGCCAGCAGTTTAGGGACTAGCGGGAGAGTTGAGCAGTTCTTC
TRBJ2-1 | TRBV9 | few | . | CASSAPGTYNEQFF | TGTGCCAGCAGCGCACCGGGGACCTACAATGAGCAGTTCTTC
TRBJ2-7 | TRBV20-1 | many | TRBD2 | CSASVGRAVDNEQYF | TGCAGTGCTAGTGTTGGGAGGGCCGTAGACAACGAGCAGTACTTC
TRBJ2-7 | TRBV20-1 | . | TRBD2 | CSARPGGSYEQYF | TGCAGTGCTCGTCCGGGCGGGAGCTACGAGCAGTACTTC
TRBJ2-1 | TRBV7-2 | . | TRBD1 | CASSFKQTGGAINEQFF | TGTGCCAGCAGCTTCAAACAGACAGGGGGCGCAATCAATGAGCAGTTCTTC
TRBJ2-1 | TRBV6-2/TRBV6-3 | . | . | CASSYERSSYNEQFF | TGTGCCAGCAGTTACGAGCGGAGCTCCTACAATGAGCAGTTCTTC
TRBJ2-1 | TRBV4-3 | once | TRBD1 | CASSQLAGTGNLQQQFF | TGCGCCAGCAGCCAATTGGCCGGGACAGGGAACCTCCAACAGCAGTTCTTC
TRBJ2-3 | TRBV28 | few | TRBD2 | CASTETSGSPDTQYF | TGTGCCAGCACCGAGACTAGCGGGTCACCAGATACGCAGTATTTT
TRBJ1-4 | TRBV5-1 | . | . | CASSGNDIRENNEKLFF | TGCGCCAGCAGCGGGAACGACATCAGGGAGAATAATGAAAAACTGTTTTTT
TRBJ2-7 | TRBV20-1 | many | . | CSARSVSYEQYF | TGCAGTGCTAGATCCGTGAGCTACGAGCAGTACTTC
TRBJ2-1 | TRBV29-1 | few | TRBD1 | CSVLGGQGYDEQFF | TGCAGCGTCCTAGGAGGACAGGGGTACGATGAGCAGTTCTTC
TRBJ2-1 | TRBV29-1 | . | . | CSAKQASSYNEQFF | TGCAGCGCCAAACAGGCGAGCTCCTACAATGAGCAGTTCTTC
TRBJ2-7 | TRBV5-1 | . | . | CASSLDGVYEQYF | TGCGCCAGCAGCTTAGACGGAGTCTACGAGCAGTACTTC
TRBJ2-7 | TRBV5-6 | . | TRBD1 | CASSSRDRISYEQYF | TGTGCCAGCAGCTCCCGGGACAGGATATCCTACGAGCAGTACTTC
TRBJ2-1 | TRBV28 | . | TRBD2 | CASRGTSGSLNNEQFF | TGTGCCAGCAGGGGGACTAGCGGGAGCCTGAACAATGAGCAGTTCTTC
TRBJ2-5 | TRBV29-1 | many | TRBD2 | CSDTASGTETQYF | TGCAGCGATACCGCTAGCGGGACGGAGACCCAGTACTTC
TRBJ2-4 | TRBV5-6 | . | . | CASSALMEGLAKNIQYF | TGTGCCAGCAGCGCGCTGATGGAGGGACTAGCCAAAAACATTCAGTACTTC
TRBJ2-7 | TRBV6-2/TRBV6-3 | . | . | CAIGWDFGTYEQYF | TGTGCCATCGGCTGGGACTTCGGAACCTACGAGCAGTACTTC
TRBJ2-1 | TRBV28 | . | . | CASSWQVGLNEQFF | TGTGCCAGCAGCTGGCAGGTGGGTTTGAATGAGCAGTTCTTC
TRBJ1-2 | TRBV28 | few | . | CASSAPGRRDYGYTF | TGTGCCAGCAGTGCACCGGGACGGAGAGACTATGGCTACACCTTC
TRBJ2-3 | TRBV7-9 | . | TRBD1 | CASSPGQYVDTQYF | TGTGCCAGCAGCCCGGGACAGTATGTGGATACGCAGTATTTT